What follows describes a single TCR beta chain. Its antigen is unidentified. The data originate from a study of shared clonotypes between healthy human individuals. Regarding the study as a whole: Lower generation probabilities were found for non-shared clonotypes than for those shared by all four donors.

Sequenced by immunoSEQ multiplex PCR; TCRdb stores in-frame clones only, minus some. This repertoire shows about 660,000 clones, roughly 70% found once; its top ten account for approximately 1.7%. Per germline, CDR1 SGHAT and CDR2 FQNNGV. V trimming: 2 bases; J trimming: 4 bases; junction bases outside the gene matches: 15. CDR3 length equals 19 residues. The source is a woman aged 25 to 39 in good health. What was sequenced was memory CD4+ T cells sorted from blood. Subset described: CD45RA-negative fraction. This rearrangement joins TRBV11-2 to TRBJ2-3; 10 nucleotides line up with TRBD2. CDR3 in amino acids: CASSLISLAGVEGADTQYF. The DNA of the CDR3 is TGTGCCAGCAGCTTAATATCTCTAGCGGGAGTGGAAGGGGCAGATACGCAGTATTTT.